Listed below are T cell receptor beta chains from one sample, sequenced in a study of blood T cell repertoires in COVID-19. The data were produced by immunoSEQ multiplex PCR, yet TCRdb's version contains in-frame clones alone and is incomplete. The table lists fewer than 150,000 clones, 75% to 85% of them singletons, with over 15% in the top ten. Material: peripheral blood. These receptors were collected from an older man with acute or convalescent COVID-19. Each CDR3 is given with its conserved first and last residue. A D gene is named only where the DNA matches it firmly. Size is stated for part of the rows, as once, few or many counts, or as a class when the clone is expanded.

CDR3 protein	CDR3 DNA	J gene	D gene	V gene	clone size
CASSLDRNTEAFF	TGTGCCAGCAGCTTAGACAGGAACACTGAAGCTTTCTTT	TRBJ1-1	.	TRBV7-2	once
CASSLYPGQLVAFF	TGTGCCAGCAGTTTATACCCTGGACAGCTCGTGGCTTTCTTT	TRBJ1-1	.	TRBV28	.
CASSAHQGYTGELFF	TGTGCCAGCAGTGCACACCAGGGGTACACCGGGGAGCTGTTTTTT	TRBJ2-2	.	TRBV25-1	.
CASSGTGATNQPQHF	TGTGCCAGCAGTGGTACAGGGGCCACCAATCAGCCCCAGCATTTT	TRBJ1-5	TRBD1	TRBV2	few
CAFQGITGELFF	TGTGCCTTCCAGGGTATTACCGGGGAGCTGTTTTTT	TRBJ2-2	.	TRBV28	.
CASSYASGGRRTSSYNEQFF	TGCGCCAGCAGCTACGCTAGCGGGGGGCGCCGGACGAGCTCCTACAATGAGCAGTTCTTC	TRBJ2-1	TRBD2	TRBV4-1	.
CASSRESNTGWGPGQYF	TGTGCCAGCTCACGAGAAAGCAATACAGGTTGGGGTCCGGGGCAGTACTTC	TRBJ2-7	.	TRBV18	.
CASTAMNSYEQYF	TGTGCCAGCACCGCGATGAACTCCTACGAGCAGTACTTC	TRBJ2-7	.	TRBV7-2	.
CASSPRTAKSSGANVLTF	TGTGCCAGCAGTCCCCGGACAGCAAAAAGCTCTGGGGCCAACGTCCTGACTTTC	TRBJ2-6	.	TRBV28	.
CASSLFETESTDTQYF	TGTGCCAGCAGCTTGTTCGAGACGGAGTCCACAGATACGCAGTATTTT	TRBJ2-3	.	TRBV5-6	once
CAISQRDSLGYGYTF	TGTGCCATCAGTCAGCGGGACTCTCTAGGCTATGGCTACACCTTC	TRBJ1-2	.	TRBV10-3	.
CASSRARVGQYF	TGTGCCAGCAGTAGAGCCCGAGTCGGGCAGTACTTC	TRBJ2-7	.	TRBV6-5	.
CASSLELGGRIPGALHF	TGTGCCAGCAGCTTAGAGTTAGGCGGACGGATCCCGGGGGCCCTCCACTTT	TRBJ1-6	.	TRBV7-2	.
CATAGGTETQYF	TGTGCCACGGCGGGGGGGACCGAGACCCAGTACTTC	TRBJ2-5	TRBD2	TRBV5-4	.
CASSFLINNEQFF	TGTGCCAGCAGTTTCCTAATCAACAATGAGCAGTTCTTC	TRBJ2-1	.	TRBV27	once
CASSGRRGLSGNTIYF	TGTGCCAGCAGCGGACGACGAGGCCTCTCTGGAAACACCATATATTTT	TRBJ1-3	.	TRBV9	.
CASSTDLGGDTEAFF	TGTGCCAGTAGTACTGACCTCGGGGGGGACACTGAAGCTTTCTTT	TRBJ1-1	.	TRBV19	.
CASSQGSSGANVLTF	TGTGCCAGCAGTCAGGGTAGCTCTGGGGCCAACGTCCTGACTTTC	TRBJ2-6	.	TRBV2	.
CASSPSDNQPQHF	TGTGCCAGCAGCCCCAGTGACAATCAGCCCCAGCATTTT	TRBJ1-5	.	TRBV6-5	.
CSVHRGGSYNEQFF	TGCAGCGTACACAGGGGCGGCTCATACAATGAGCAGTTCTTC	TRBJ2-1	TRBD1	TRBV29-1	.
CATSDPRPGGTDTQYF	TGTGCCACCAGTGACCCCCGTCCAGGGGGAACAGATACGCAGTATTTT	TRBJ2-3	TRBD1	TRBV24-1	.
CASRPIHGTEAFF	TGTGCCAGCAGACCTATTCACGGCACTGAAGCTTTCTTT	TRBJ1-1	.	TRBV6-5	.
CASSIAIATNEKLFF	TGTGCCAGTAGTATTGCTATCGCAACTAATGAAAAACTGTTTTTT	TRBJ1-4	.	TRBV19	.
CASSREGFVGRNYGYTF	TGTGCCAGCTCACGGGAAGGCTTTGTGGGGCGAAACTATGGCTACACCTTC	TRBJ1-2	.	TRBV18	.
CASSLGQGNFYEQYF	TGTGCCAGCAGTTTAGGTCAGGGGAATTTTTACGAGCAGTACTTC	TRBJ2-7	.	TRBV28	few
CAWSVGQGNTEAFF	TGTGCCTGGAGTGTAGGACAGGGAAACACTGAAGCTTTCTTT	TRBJ1-1	TRBD1	TRBV30	once
CASSLAGTGPNTIYF	TGTGCCAGCAGCTTAGCGGGAACAGGGCCCAACACCATATATTTT	TRBJ1-3	.	TRBV7-9	once
CASSQEFSGPPYNEQFF	TGCGCCAGCAGCCAAGAGTTTAGCGGGCCACCTTACAATGAGCAGTTCTTC	TRBJ2-1	TRBD2	TRBV4-1	.
CASNPGTGRSPLHF	TGCGCCAGCAATCCCGGGACAGGGCGATCACCCCTCCACTTT	TRBJ1-6	TRBD1	TRBV5-1	few
CASTSRDRLSPLHF	TGTGCCAGCACCTCGCGGGATAGACTTTCACCCCTCCACTTT	TRBJ1-6	.	TRBV27	.
CASSRGLAKQYF	TGTGCCAGCAGCCGCGGACTAGCCAAGCAGTATTTT	TRBJ2-3	TRBD2	TRBV12-3/TRBV12-4	.
CASNSGTVHEKLFF	TGTGCCAGCAATTCCGGGACAGTACATGAAAAACTGTTTTTT	TRBJ1-4	TRBD1	TRBV2	once
CASSLMQGGWNTEAFF	TGTGCCAGCAGCTTGATGCAGGGCGGTTGGAACACTGAAGCTTTCTTT	TRBJ1-1	.	TRBV5-8	once
CASREIQGYNEKLFF	TGTGCCAGCAGGGAAATACAGGGATATAATGAAAAACTGTTTTTT	TRBJ1-4	.	TRBV2	.
CASSERGFGSPLHF	TGTGCCAGCAGTGAACGAGGGTTTGGTTCACCCCTCCACTTT	TRBJ1-6	.	TRBV6-1	.
CASVYGGAQYNEQFF	TGTGCCAGCGTCTATGGGGGCGCACAATACAATGAGCAGTTCTTC	TRBJ2-1	.	TRBV7-8	.